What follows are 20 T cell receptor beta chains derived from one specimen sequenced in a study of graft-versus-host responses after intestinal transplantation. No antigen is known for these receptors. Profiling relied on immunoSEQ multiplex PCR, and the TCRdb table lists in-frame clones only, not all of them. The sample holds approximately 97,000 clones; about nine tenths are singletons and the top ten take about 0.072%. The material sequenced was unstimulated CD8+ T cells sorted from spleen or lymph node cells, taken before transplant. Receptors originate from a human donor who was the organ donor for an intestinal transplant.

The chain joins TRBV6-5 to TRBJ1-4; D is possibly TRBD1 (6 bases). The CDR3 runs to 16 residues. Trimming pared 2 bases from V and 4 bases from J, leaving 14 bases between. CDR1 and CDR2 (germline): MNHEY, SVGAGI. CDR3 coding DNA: TGTGCCAGCAGTTACGCATTCAGGGGAATTAATGAAAAACTGTTTTTT. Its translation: CASSYAFRGINEKLFF.

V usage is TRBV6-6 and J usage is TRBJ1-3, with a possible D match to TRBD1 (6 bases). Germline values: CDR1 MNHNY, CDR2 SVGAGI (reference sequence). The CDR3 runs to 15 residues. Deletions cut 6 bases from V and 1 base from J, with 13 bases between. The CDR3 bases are TGTGCCAGCAGGCCGGAACAGGGTTCTGGAAACACCATATATTTT. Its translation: CASRPEQGSGNTIYF.

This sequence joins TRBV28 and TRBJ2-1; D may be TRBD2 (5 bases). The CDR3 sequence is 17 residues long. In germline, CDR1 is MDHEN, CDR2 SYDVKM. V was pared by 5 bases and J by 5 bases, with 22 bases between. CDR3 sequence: CASSPTGVGSPHNEQFF. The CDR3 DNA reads TGTGCCAGCAGTCCCACCGGGGTAGGTTCACCCCACAATGAGCAGTTCTTC.

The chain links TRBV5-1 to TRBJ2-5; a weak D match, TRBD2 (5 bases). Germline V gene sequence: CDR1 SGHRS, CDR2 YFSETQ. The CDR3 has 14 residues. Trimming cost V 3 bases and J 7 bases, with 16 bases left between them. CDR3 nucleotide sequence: TGCGCCAGCAGCTCCAGGTCCGGGGATTTGACCCAGTACTTC. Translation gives CASSSRSGDLTQYF.

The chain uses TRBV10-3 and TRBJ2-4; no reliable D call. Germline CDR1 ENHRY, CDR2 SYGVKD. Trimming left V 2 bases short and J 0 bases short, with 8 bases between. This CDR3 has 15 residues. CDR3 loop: CAISETDLAKNIQYF. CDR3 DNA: TGTGCCATCAGTGAGACAGACCTAGCCAAAAACATTCAGTACTTC.

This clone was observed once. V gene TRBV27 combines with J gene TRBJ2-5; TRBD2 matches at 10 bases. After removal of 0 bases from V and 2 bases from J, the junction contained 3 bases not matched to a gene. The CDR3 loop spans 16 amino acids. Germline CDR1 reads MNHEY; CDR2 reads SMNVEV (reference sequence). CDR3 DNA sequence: TGTGCCAGCAGTTTATCGTCACTAGCGGGGCAAGAGACCCAGTACTTC. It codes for CASSLSSLAGQETQYF.

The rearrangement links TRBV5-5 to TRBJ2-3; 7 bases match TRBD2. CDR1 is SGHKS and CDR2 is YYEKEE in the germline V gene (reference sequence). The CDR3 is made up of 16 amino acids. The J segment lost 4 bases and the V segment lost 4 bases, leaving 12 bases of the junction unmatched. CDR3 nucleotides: TGTGCCAGCAGCCGCGGGGGTGGTCTCCTTCCAGATACGCAGTATTTT. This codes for CASSRGGGLLPDTQYF. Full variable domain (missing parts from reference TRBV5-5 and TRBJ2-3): DAGVTQSPTHLIKTRGQQVTLRCSPISGHKSVSWYQQVLGQGPQFIFQYYEKEERGRGNFPDRFSARQFPNYSSELNVNALLLGDSALYLCASSRGGGLLPDTQYFGPGTRLTVL.

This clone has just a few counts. Written as DNA, the CDR3 is TGTGCCTGGAGTGTAGGGGCTGCTCAGCCCCAGCATTTT. Its translation is CAWSVGAAQPQHF. V gene TRBV30 combines with J gene TRBJ1-5; possibly TRBD1 for D (5 bases). The V end was cut by 0 bases, the J end by 6 bases, with 9 bases between. Per germline, CDR1 GTSNPN and CDR2 SVGIG (reference sequence). The CDR3 covers 13 residues.

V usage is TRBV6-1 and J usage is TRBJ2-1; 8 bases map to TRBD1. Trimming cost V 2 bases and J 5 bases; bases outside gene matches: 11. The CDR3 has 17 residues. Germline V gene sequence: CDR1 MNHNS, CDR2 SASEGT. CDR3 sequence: CASSESITGTGDNEQFF. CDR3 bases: TGTGCCAGCAGTGAATCGATTACCGGGACAGGTGACAATGAGCAGTTCTTC.

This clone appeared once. CDR3: CASSLGTSSYNEQFF. The DNA for the CDR3 is TGTGCCAGCAGTTTAGGGACATCATCCTACAATGAGCAGTTCTTC. The chain has TRBV28 and TRBJ2-1; D is perhaps TRBD1 (6 bases). V was cut by 2 bases and J by 1 base, with 9 bases left in between. Germline V gene data show CDR1 as MDHEN and CDR2 as SYDVKM. The CDR3 contains 15 residues.

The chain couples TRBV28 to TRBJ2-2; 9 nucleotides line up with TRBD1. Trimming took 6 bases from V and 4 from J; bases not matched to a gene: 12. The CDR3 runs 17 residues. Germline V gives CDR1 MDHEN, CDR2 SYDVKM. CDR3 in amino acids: CASRTLYMDRGTGELFF. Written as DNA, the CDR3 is TGTGCCAGCAGGACCCTCTACATGGACAGGGGCACCGGGGAGCTGTTTTTT. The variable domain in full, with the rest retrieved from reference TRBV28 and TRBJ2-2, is DVKVTQSSRYLVKRTGEKVFLECVQDMDHENMFWYRQDPGLGLRLIYFSYDVKMKEKGDIPEGYSVSREKKERFSLILESASTNQTSMYLCASRTLYMDRGTGELFFGEGSRLTVL.

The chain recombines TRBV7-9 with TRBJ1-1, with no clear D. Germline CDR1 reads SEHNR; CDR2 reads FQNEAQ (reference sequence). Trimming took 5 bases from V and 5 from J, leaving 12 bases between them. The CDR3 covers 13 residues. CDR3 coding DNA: TGTGCCAGCAGCCCCCCGGCCGGGACTGAAGCTTTCTTT. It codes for CASSPPAGTEAFF.

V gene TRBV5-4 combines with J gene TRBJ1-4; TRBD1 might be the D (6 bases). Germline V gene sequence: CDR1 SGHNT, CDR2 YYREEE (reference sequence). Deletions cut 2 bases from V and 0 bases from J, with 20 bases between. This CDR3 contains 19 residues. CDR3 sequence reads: CASSLLAGHSISTNEKLFF. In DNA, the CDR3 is TGTGCCAGCAGCTTATTAGCGGGACACAGTATCTCAACTAATGAAAAACTGTTTTTT.

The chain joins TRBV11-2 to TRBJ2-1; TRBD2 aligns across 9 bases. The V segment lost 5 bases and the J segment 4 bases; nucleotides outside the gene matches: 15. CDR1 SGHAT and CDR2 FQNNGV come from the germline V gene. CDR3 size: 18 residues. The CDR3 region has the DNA TGTGCCAGCAGCCCACTTTTGGGGACTAGCTCAAGGTACAATGAGCAGTTCTTC. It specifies CASSPLLGTSSRYNEQFF.

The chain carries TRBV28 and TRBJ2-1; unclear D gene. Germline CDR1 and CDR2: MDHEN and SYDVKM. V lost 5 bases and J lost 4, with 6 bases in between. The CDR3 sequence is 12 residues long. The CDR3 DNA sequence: TGTGCCAGCAGTCACAGATACAATGAGCAGTTCTTC. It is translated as CASSHRYNEQFF.

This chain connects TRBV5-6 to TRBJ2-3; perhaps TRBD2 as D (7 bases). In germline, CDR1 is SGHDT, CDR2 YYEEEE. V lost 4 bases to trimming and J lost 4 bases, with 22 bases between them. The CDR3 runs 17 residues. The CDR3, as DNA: TGTGCCAGCAGCGTTTTTCTGCAGGGGAGGGGCGCAGATACGCAGTATTTT. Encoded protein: CASSVFLQGRGADTQYF. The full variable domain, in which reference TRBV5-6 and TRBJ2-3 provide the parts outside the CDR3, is DAGVTQSPTHLIKTRGQQVTLRCSPKSGHDTVSWYQQALGQGPQFIFQYYEEEERQRGNFPDRFSGHQFPNYSSELNVNALLLGDSALYLCASSVFLQGRGADTQYFGPGTRLTVL.

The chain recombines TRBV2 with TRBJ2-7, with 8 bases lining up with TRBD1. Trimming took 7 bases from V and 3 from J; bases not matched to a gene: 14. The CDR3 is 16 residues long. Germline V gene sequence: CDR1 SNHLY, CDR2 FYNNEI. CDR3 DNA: TGTGCCAGCACACGTTACGACAGGGGATTTTACTACGAGCAGTACTTC. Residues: CASTRYDRGFYYEQYF.

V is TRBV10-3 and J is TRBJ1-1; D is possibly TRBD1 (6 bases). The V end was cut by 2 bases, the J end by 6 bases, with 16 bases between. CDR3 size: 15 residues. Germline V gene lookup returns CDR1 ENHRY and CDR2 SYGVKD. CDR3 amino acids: CAISEKLGQSAEAFF. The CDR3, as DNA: TGTGCCATCAGTGAGAAATTAGGACAGTCCGCTGAAGCTTTCTTT.

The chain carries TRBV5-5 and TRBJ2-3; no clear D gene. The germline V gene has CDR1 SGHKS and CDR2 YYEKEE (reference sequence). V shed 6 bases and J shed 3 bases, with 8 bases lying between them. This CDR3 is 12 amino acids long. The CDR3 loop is CASTITTDTQYF. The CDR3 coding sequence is TGTGCCAGCACCATAACAACAGATACGCAGTATTTT.

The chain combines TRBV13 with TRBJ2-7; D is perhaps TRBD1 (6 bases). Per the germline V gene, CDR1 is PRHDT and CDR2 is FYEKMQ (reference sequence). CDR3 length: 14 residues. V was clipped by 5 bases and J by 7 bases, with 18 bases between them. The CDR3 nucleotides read TGTGCCAGCAGCGGGACCGGGACACGTGAAGAGCAGTACTTC. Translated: CASSGTGTREEQYF.